The following is a T cell receptor (beta chain) sequence with its context. Sequenced by immunoSEQ multiplex PCR; TCRdb stores in-frame clones only, minus some. The sample yields roughly 120,000 clones, about nine tenths seen once. The sample comes from a study of control samples from healthy donors and cancer patients. In germline, CDR1 is SGHRS, CDR2 YFSETQ. Trimming took 5 bases from V and 0 from J; bases not matched to a gene: 6. The CDR3 length is 17 residues. The sequence was obtained from a woman between 18 and 29 years old in good health. The chain has TRBV5-1 and TRBJ2-6, with 9 bases lining up with TRBD1. The material sequenced was blood. In DNA form, the CDR3 reads TGCGCCAGCAGGACAGGGGGGGCGAGCTCTGGGGCCAACGTCCTGACTTTC. Translated, it gives CASRTGGASSGANVLTF. The variable domain in full, completed from reference TRBV5-1 and TRBJ2-6, reads KAGVTQTPRYLIKTRGQQVTLSCSPISGHRSVSWYQQTPGQGLQFLFEYFSETQRNKGNFPGRFSGRQFSNSRSEMNVSTLELGDSALYLCASRTGGASSGANVLTFGAGSRLTVL.